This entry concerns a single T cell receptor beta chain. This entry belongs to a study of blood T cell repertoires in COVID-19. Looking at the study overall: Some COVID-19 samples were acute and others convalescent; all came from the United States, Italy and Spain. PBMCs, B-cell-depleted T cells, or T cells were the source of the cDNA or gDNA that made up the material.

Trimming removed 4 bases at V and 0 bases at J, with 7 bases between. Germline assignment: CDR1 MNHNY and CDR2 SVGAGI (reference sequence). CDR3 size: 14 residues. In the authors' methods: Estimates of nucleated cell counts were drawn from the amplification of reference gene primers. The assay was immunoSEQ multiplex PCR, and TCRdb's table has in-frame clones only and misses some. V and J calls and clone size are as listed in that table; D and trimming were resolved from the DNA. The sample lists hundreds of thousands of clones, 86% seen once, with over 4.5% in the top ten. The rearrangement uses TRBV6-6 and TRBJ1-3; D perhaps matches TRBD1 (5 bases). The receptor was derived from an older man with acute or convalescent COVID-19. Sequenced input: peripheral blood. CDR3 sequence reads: CASSSDISGNTIYF. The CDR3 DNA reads TGTGCCAGCAGTTCGGACATCTCTGGAAACACCATATATTTT.